The entry below describes one TCR beta chain. The data stem from a study of blood T cell repertoires in COVID-19. Overall study context: Acute and convalescent COVID-19 specimens originated in the United States, Italy and Spain. The cDNA or gDNA used as material had been derived from T cells, B-cell-depleted T cells, or PBMCs.

Germline values: CDR1 MNHNS, CDR2 SASEGT. Trimming removed 3 bases at V and 2 bases at J, with 10 bases between. This CDR3 spans 14 amino acids. Methods used by the authors: Reference gene primer amplification gave estimated nucleated cell counts. Produced via immunoSEQ multiplex PCR; TCRdb's table is partial and in-frame only. The D gene and trimming were derived from the DNA, and the V and J assignments and clone size from that table. Among around 200,000 clones listed, 87% were seen once. This clonotype originated in a woman between 18 and 29 years old who had recovered from COVID-19. Sample: peripheral blood. V gene TRBV6-1 combines with J gene TRBJ1-2, with TRBD1 as a possible D gene (5 bases). CDR3 bases: TGTGCCAGCAGTGAGACGACAGTAAACTATGGCTACACCTTC. This codes for CASSETTVNYGYTF.